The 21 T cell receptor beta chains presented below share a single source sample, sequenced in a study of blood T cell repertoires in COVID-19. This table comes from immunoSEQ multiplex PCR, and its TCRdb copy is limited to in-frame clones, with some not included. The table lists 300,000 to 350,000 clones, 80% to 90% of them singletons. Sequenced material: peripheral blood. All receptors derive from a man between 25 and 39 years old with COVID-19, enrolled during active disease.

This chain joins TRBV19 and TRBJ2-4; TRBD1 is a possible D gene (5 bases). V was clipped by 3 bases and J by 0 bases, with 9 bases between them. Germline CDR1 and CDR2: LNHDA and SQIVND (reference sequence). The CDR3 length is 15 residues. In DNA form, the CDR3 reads TGTGCCAGTAGTATGGACACCCTAGCCAAAAACATTCAGTACTTC. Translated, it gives CASSMDTLAKNIQYF.

CDR3 protein: CASSVQPQHF. The CDR3 DNA sequence: TGTGCCAGCTCAGTACAGCCCCAGCATTTT. This chain joins TRBV18 and TRBJ1-5; D ambiguous. The germline CDR1 and CDR2 sequences are KGHSH and LQKENI. The V and J ends lost 5 bases and 7 bases respectively, with 3 bases between them. The CDR3 sequence is 10 residues long.

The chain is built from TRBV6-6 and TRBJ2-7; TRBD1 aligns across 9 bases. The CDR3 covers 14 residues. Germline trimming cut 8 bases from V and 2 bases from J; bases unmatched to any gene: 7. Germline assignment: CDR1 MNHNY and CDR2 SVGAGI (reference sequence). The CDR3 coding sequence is TGTGCCAGCCTACCGGGACAGGGTCCCTACGAGCAGTACTTC. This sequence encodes CASLPGQGPYEQYF.

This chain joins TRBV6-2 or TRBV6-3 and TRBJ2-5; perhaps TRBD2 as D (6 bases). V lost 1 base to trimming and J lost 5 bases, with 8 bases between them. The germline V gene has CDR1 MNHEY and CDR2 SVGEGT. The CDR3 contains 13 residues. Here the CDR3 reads CASSYYGRETQYF. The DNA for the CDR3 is TGTGCCAGCAGTTACTATGGGAGGGAGACCCAGTACTTC.

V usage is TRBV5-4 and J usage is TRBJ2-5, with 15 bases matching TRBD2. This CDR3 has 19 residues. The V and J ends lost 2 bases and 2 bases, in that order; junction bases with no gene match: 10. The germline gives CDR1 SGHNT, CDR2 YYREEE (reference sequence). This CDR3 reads CASSFLGTSGRSGQETQYF. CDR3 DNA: TGTGCCAGCAGCTTCCTCGGGACTAGCGGGAGGAGCGGGCAAGAGACCCAGTACTTC.

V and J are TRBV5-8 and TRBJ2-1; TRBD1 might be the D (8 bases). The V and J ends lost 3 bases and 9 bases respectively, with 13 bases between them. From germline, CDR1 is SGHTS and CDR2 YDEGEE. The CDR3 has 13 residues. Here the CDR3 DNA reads TGTGCCAGCAGCTCGGACAGGGAGGGTGAGCAGTTCTTC. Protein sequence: CASSSDREGEQFF.

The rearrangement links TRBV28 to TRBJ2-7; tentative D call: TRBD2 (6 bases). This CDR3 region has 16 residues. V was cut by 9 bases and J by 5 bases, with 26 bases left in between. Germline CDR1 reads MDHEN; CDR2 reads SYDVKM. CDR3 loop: CASNSGGTGLRDEQYF. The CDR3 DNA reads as TGTGCCAGTAACAGCGGAGGGACGGGGTTGAGGGACGAGCAGTACTTC.

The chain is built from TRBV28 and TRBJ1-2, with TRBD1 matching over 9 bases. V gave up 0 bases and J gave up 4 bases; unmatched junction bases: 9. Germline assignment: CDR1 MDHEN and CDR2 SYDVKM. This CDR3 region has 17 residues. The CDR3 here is CASSLWNPGQGAYGYTF. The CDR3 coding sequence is TGTGCCAGCAGTTTATGGAACCCGGGACAGGGTGCCTATGGCTACACCTTC.

DNA of the CDR3: TGCGCCAGCAGCTTGGATCCAGGGTCAGCGAATGAAAAACTGTTTTTT. This gives the protein CASSLDPGSANEKLFF. The V gene is TRBV5-1, the J gene TRBJ1-4; possible D gene TRBD1, 5 bases. The germline V gene encodes CDR1 SGHRS and CDR2 YFSETQ. Trimming removed 0 bases at V and 5 bases at J, with 14 bases between. This CDR3 has 16 residues.

The CDR3 DNA reads as TGTGCCAGCAGCTTATACAGAGACCAAGAGACCCAGTACTTC. The encoded protein is CASSLYRDQETQYF. V and J are TRBV7-2 and TRBJ2-5; no definite D call. The CDR3 is 14 residues long. The V gene's germline CDR1 is SGHTA and CDR2 FQGNSA. Between the trimmed V and J ends, which lost 2 bases and 0 bases, there was a span of 7 bases.

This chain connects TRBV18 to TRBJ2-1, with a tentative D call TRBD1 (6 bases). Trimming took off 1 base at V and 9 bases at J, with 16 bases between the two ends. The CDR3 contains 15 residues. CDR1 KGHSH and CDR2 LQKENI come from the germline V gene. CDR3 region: CASSPLTGKWVEQFF. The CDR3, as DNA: TGTGCCAGCTCACCACTTACAGGGAAATGGGTTGAGCAGTTCTTC.

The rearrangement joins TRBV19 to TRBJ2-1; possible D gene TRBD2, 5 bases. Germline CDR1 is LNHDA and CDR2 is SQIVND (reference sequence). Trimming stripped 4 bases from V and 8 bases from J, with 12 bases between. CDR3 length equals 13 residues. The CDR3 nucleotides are TGTGCCAGTAGTAATATGGGCGGGTATGAGCAGTTCTTC. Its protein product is CASSNMGGYEQFF. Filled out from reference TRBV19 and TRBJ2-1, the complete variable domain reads DGGITQSPKYLFRKEGQNVTLSCEQNLNHDAMYWYRQDPGQGLRLIYYSQIVNDFQKGDIAEGYSVSREKKESFPLTVTSAQKNPTAFYLCASSNMGGYEQFFGPGTRLTVL.

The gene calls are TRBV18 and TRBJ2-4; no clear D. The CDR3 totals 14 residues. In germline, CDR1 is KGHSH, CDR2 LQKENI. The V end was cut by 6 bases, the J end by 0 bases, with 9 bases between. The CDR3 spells CASSQNLAKNIQYF. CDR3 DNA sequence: TGTGCCAGCTCCCAGAATCTAGCCAAAAACATTCAGTACTTC.

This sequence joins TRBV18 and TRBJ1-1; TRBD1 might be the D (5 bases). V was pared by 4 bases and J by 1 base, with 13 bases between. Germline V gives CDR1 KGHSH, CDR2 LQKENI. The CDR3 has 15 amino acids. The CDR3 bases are TGTGCCAGCTCACTAGGACAAAGTTCGAACACTGAAGCTTTCTTT. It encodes CASSLGQSSNTEAFF.

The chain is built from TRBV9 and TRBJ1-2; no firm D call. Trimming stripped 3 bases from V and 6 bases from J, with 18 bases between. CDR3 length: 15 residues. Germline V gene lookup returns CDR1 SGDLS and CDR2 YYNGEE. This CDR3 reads CASSGRSEGLDGYTF. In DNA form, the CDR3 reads TGTGCCAGCAGCGGCAGAAGCGAGGGCCTTGATGGCTACACCTTC.

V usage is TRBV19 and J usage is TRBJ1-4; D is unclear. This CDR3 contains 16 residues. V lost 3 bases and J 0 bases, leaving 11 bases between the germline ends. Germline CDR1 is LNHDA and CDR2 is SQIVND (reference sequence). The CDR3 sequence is CASSIQRHATNEKLFF. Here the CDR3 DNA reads TGTGCCAGTAGTATTCAGCGGCATGCAACTAATGAAAAACTGTTTTTT.

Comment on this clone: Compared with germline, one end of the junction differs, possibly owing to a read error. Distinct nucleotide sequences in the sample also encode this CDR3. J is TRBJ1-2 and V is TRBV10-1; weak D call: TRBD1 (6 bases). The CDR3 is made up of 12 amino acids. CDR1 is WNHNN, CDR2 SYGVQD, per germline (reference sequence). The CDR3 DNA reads TGCGCCAGCCTTGGAGGGGGGGCCGGCTACACTTTC. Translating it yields CASLGGGAGYTF.

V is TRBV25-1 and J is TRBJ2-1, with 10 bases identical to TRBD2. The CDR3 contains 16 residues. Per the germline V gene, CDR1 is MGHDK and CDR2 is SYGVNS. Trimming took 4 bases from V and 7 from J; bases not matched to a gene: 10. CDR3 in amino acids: CASSGYLAGGGNEQFF. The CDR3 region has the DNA TGTGCCAGCAGTGGCTACTTAGCGGGAGGAGGGAATGAGCAGTTCTTC.

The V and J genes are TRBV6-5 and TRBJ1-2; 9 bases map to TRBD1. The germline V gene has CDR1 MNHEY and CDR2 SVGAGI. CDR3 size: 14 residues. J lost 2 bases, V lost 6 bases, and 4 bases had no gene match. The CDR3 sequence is CASRRQGVNYGYTF. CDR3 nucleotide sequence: TGTGCCAGCAGACGACAGGGGGTCAACTATGGCTACACCTTC.

The CDR3 spells CASSLAPGNQPQHF. Written as DNA, the CDR3 is TGCGCCAGCAGCTTGGCTCCAGGGAATCAGCCCCAGCATTTT. The V and J genes are TRBV5-1 and TRBJ1-5; TRBD1 might be the D (5 bases). The CDR3 runs 14 residues. Trimming pared 0 bases from V and 4 bases from J, leaving 8 bases between. CDR1 is SGHRS, CDR2 YFSETQ, per germline.

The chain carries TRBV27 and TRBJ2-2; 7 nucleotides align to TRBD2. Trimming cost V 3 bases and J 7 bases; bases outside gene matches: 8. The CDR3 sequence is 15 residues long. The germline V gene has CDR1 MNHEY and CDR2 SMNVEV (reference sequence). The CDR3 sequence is CASSFGTTPSGELFF. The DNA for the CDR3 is TGTGCCAGCAGTTTCGGGACTACCCCCAGCGGGGAGCTGTTTTTT.